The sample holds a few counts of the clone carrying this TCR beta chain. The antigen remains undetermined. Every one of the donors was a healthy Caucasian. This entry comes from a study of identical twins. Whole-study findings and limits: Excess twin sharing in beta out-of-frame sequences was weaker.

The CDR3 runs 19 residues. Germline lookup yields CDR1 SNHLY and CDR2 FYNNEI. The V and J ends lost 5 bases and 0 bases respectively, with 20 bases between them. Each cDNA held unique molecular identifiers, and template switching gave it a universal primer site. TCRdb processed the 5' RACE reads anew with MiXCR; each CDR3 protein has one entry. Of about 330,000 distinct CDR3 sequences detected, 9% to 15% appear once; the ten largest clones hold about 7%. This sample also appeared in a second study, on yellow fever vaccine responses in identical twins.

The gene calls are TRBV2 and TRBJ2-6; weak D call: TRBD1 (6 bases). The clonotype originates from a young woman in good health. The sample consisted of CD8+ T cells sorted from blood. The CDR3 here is CASSPHPRQASSGANVLTF. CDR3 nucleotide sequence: TGTGCCAGCAGTCCTCATCCGCGACAGGCGAGCTCTGGGGCCAACGTCCTGACTTTC.